There are a few counts of the clone carrying this TCR beta chain. What it recognizes is unknown. This CDR3 is 15 amino acids long. Trimming shortened V by 4 bases and J by 9 bases, and 20 bases separated the two germline ends. Germline CDR1 SGHKS, CDR2 YYEKEE (reference sequence). The data stem from a study of T-cell reconstitution after alpha-beta-depleted transplantation in children. Broader study findings: The authors attributed T-cell counts and diversity one year after transplant mostly to newly produced T cells. For some patients, TCRbeta diversity was high at day 60 because of recipient T cells and thymic progenitors that survived. Several hundred rapidly expanded clones from non-depleted graft cells reportedly supplied alpha-beta T cells about two months post-transplant.

Unique molecular identifiers were incorporated into the prepared TCRbeta library. TCRdb called the PCR reads again in MiXCR, with one record for every CDR3 protein. The sample contains 800,000 to 1,000,000 distinct CDR3 sequences, less than 30% of which appear only once. The source material was PBMCs, mostly from graft donor cells, sampled 360 days after TCRalphabeta/CD19-depleted stem cell transplant. This chain links TRBV5-5 with TRBJ2-1; tentative D call: TRBD1 (6 bases). This TCR was recovered from a boy under two years old who had a stem cell transplant for SCID, so the T cells may come from the graft donor. For the CDR3, the DNA is TGTGCCAGCAGCGACACAGGGCGGCCTAGTAGTGAGCAGTTCTTC. It encodes CASSDTGRPSSEQFF.